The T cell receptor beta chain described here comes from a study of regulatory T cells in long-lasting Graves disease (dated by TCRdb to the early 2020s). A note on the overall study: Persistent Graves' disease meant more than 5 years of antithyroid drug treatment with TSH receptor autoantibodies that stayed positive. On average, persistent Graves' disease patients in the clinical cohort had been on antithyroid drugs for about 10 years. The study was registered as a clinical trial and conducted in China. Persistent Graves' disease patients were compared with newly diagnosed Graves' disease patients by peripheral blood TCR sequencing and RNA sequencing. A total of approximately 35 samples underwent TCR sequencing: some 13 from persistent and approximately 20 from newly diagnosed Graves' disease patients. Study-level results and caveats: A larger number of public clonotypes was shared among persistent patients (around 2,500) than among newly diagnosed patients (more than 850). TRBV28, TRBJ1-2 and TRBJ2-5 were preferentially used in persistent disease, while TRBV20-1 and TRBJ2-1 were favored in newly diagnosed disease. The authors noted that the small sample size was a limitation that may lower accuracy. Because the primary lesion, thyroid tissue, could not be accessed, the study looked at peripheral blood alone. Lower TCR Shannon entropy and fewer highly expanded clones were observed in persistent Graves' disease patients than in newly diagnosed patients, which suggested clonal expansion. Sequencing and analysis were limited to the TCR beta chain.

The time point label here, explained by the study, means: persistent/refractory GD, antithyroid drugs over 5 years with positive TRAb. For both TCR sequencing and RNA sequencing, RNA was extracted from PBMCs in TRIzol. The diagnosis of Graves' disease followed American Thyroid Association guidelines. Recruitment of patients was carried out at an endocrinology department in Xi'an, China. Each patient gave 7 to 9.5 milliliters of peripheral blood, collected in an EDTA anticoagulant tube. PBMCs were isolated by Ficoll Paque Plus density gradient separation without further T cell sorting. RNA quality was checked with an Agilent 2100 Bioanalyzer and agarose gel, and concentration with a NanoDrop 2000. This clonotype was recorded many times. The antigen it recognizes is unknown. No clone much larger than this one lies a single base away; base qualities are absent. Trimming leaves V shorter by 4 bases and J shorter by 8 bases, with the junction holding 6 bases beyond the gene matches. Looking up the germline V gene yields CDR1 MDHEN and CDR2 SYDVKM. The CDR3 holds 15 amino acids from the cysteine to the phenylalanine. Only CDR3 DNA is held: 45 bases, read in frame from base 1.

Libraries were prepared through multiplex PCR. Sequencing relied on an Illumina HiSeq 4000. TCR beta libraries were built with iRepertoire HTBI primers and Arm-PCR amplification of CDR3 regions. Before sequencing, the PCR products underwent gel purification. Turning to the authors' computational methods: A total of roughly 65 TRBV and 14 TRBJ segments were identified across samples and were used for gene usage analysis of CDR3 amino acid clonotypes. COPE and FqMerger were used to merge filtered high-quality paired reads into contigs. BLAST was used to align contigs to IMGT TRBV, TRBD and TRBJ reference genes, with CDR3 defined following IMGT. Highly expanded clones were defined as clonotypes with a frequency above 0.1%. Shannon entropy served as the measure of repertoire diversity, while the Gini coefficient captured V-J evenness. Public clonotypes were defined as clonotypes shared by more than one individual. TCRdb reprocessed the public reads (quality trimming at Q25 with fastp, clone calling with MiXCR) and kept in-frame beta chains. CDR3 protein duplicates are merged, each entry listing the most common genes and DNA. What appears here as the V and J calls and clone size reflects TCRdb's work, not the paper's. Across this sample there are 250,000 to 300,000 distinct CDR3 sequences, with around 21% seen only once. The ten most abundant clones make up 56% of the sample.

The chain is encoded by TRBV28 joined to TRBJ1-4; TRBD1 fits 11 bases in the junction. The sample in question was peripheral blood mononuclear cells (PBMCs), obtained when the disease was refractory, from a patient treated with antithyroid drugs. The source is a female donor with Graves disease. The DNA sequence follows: TGTGCCAGCAGTTCCATGGGGACAGGGGGGGAAAAACTGTTTTTT. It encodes CASSSMGTGGEKLFF.